This T cell receptor (beta chain) was identified in a study of CD8 T cells in Susac syndrome. Overall study results and limits: The authors acknowledged that their TCR sequencing and HLA analysis involved a relatively small number of individuals.

Random hexamers primed reverse transcription of roughly 0.5 to 1 ug RNA. The CDR3 of TCR beta was amplified by immunoSEQ multiplex PCR across 54 Vbeta and 13 Jbeta. MiXCR, run by TCRdb on the immunoSEQ multiplex PCR reads, gives a single entry per CDR3 protein. The top ten clones hold roughly 0.11% of a sample with almost 450,000 distinct CDR3 sequences, more than 70% of them seen once. Note on this clonotype: Its specificity is not known.

The multiple sclerosis controls, all treatment-naive patients, had relapsing-remitting disease that was stable or active. TEMRA cells underwent FACS enrichment and CD8+ and CD4+ T cells underwent negative isolation. CDR1 is PRHDT, CDR2 FYEKMQ, per germline (reference sequence). V shed 6 bases and J 6 bases; nucleotides not matched to a gene: 10. CDR3 length: 15 residues. Sequenced input: CD8+ T cells from PBMCs. V usage is TRBV13 and J usage is TRBJ2-7; 11 bases line up with TRBD2. The TCR sequence derives from a human donor with multiple sclerosis. The CDR3 region is CASSSSGTSGGEQYF. CDR3 DNA sequence: TGTGCCAGCAGTTCCTCCGGGACTAGCGGCGGCGAGCAGTACTTC. Full variable domain (outside the CDR3, taken from reference TRBV13 and TRBJ2-7): AAGVIQSPRHLIKEKRETATLKCYPIPRHDTVYWYQQGPGQDPQFLISFYEKMQSDKGSIPDRFSAQQFSDYHSELNMSSLELGDSALYFCASSSSGTSGGEQYFGPGTRLTVT.